This TCR beta chain was found in a study of PD-L1 blockade in urothelial cancer. About the research overall: The patients first took atezolizumab in about 2014, receiving 1,200 mg intravenously every 3 weeks.

This table comes from immunoSEQ multiplex PCR, and its TCRdb copy is limited to in-frame clones, with some not included. The sample contains 40,000 to 50,000 clones, under 90% of which appear only once. Described time point: pretreatment peripheral blood. The V segment lost 4 bases and the J segment 3 bases; nucleotides outside the gene matches: 4. Germline V gene sequence: CDR1 SGHNT, CDR2 YYREEE (reference sequence). The CDR3 spans 15 residues. The sequencing here drew on PBMCs, taken around atezolizumab (anti-PD-L1) treatment. V and J are TRBV5-4 and TRBJ2-1; 10 nucleotides align to TRBD1. This TCR derives from a man aged 70 or older with urothelial cancer. CDR3 nucleotide sequence: TGTGCCAGCAGCGCAAGGGACAGGGGCTACAATGAGCAGTTCTTC. Translation: CASSARDRGYNEQFF.